The 21 T cell receptor beta chains presented below share a single source sample, sequenced in a study of shared clonotypes between healthy human individuals. The naive CD8 subset, CD45RO-negative cells positively selected for CCR7, excluded terminally differentiated effector memory CD45RA+ cells. Repertoires were generated with immunoSEQ multiplex PCR, while TCRdb's copy carries only in-frame clones and drops some. Among around 2.1 million clones listed, more than 85% were seen once. The sequenced sample consisted of naive CD8+ T cells from PBMCs. Receptor source: a man aged 18 to 29 in good health. Some clones in this sample may be carry-over from other donors' samples.

V is TRBV7-9 and J is TRBJ1-2; 7 positions match TRBD1. CDR1 SEHNR and CDR2 FQNEAQ come from the germline V gene (reference sequence). After removal of 6 bases from V and 4 bases from J, the junction contained 11 bases not matched to a gene. This CDR3 has 15 amino acids. The CDR3 DNA reads TGTGCCAGCAGTCCCTCAGGGGGACCCATCTATGGCTACACCTTC. This gives the protein CASSPSGGPIYGYTF.

The V gene is TRBV7-9, the J gene TRBJ2-1; no clear D gene. CDR1 and CDR2 from the germline V gene are SEHNR and FQNEAQ (reference sequence). The CDR3 is 15 amino acids. Between the trimmed V and J ends, which lost 5 bases and 7 bases, there was a span of 18 bases. The CDR3 loop is CASSPPGFRLNEQFF. The CDR3 DNA follows: TGTGCCAGCAGCCCCCCTGGGTTTCGGCTGAATGAGCAGTTCTTC.

The chain has TRBV9 and TRBJ2-7; 7 bases align to TRBD1. The CDR3 contains 13 residues. The ends lost 3 bases at V and 1 base at J; junction bases unmatched: 1. Germline V gene lookup returns CDR1 SGDLS and CDR2 YYNGEE. CDR3 sequence (DNA): TGTGCCAGCAGCGAGGGACAGTCCTACGAGCAGTACTTC. This codes for CASSEGQSYEQYF.

This rearrangement joins TRBV19 to TRBJ1-1, with D maybe TRBD1 (5 bases). Trimming stripped 10 bases from V and 11 bases from J, with 17 bases between. Per germline, CDR1 LNHDA and CDR2 SQIVND (reference sequence). CDR3 length: 11 amino acids. CDR3 nucleotide sequence: TGTGCCACCGTGGGGGTTAAGGAGGCTTTCTTT. Translated, it gives CATVGVKEAFF.

The J gene is TRBJ2-7, the V gene TRBV7-3, with 10 positions matching TRBD2. The germline CDR1 and CDR2 sequences are SGHTA and FQGTGA. V dropped 1 base and J dropped 1; count of bases not matched to a gene: 13. The CDR3 is made up of 19 amino acids. The CDR3 DNA reads as TGTGCCAGCAGCTTAAATCTTGGGGGCTGTAGCGGGAGGTCCTACGAGCAGTACTTC. Amino acids: CASSLNLGGCSGRSYEQYF.

This chain uses TRBV2 with TRBJ2-4; D is ambiguous. This CDR3 is 12 amino acids long. Germline assignment: CDR1 SNHLY and CDR2 FYNNEI. V was pared by 6 bases and J by 7 bases, with 10 bases between. CDR3 loop: CASRKGENIQYF. The CDR3 bases are TGTGCCAGCAGGAAAGGAGAGAACATTCAGTACTTC. The full variable domain, in which reference TRBV2 and TRBJ2-4 provide the parts outside the CDR3, is EPEVTQTPSHQVTQMGQEVILRCVPISNHLYFYWYRQILGQKVEFLVSFYNNEISEKSEIFDDQFSVERPDGSNFTLKIRSTKLEDSAMYFCASRKGENIQYFGAGTRLSVL.

A word on this clone: This sample also contains other DNA sequences that code for the same CDR3. This sequence joins TRBV19 and TRBJ1-1, with no clear D. The CDR3 is made up of 13 amino acids. V was pared by 0 bases and J by 1 base, with 3 bases between. The germline V gene encodes CDR1 LNHDA and CDR2 SQIVND (reference sequence). CDR3 nucleotides: TGTGCCAGTAGTATAGACTCGAACACTGAAGCTTTCTTT. Protein product: CASSIDSNTEAFF.

This rearrangement joins TRBV6-5 to TRBJ1-4; D is possibly TRBD1 (5 bases). Germline V lookup: CDR1 MNHEY, CDR2 SVGAGI. The CDR3 has 16 amino acids. Trimming cost V 0 bases and J 4 bases, with 12 bases left between them. CDR3 nucleotide sequence: TGTGCCAGCAGTTACTCACCGTTGACAGTTAATGAAAAACTGTTTTTT. This codes for CASSYSPLTVNEKLFF.

This clone has just one count. V is TRBV19 and J is TRBJ1-5; D gene unclear. The ends were cut back, 6 bases at V and 0 bases at J, with 9 bases in the middle. The CDR3 is 14 amino acids. Germline assignment: CDR1 LNHDA and CDR2 SQIVND (reference sequence). CDR3 amino acids: CASRTTHSNQPQHF. The CDR3 DNA reads as TGTGCCAGTAGGACGACACATAGCAATCAGCCCCAGCATTTT.

This chain connects TRBV28 to TRBJ1-5; no reliable D call. CDR1 and CDR2 (germline): MDHEN, SYDVKM. This CDR3 is 13 amino acids long. V was clipped by 10 bases and J by 1 base, with 11 bases between them. The CDR3, as DNA: TGTGCCACCTATTTAGACAGCAATCAGCCCCAGCATTTT. It translates to CATYLDSNQPQHF.

This clone came up a few times. The CDR3 sequence is CASSLWAGRNQPQHF. The CDR3 DNA is TGTGCCAGCAGTTTATGGGCGGGGCGCAATCAGCCCCAGCATTTT. V gene TRBV28 combines with J gene TRBJ1-5; maybe TRBD1 (5 bases). V was shortened by 0 bases and J by 2 bases, with 8 bases between the two germline ends. The CDR3 spans 15 residues. CDR1 MDHEN and CDR2 SYDVKM come from the germline V gene.

V and J are TRBV4-3 and TRBJ2-1; 14 nucleotides agree with TRBD2. Trimming removed 1 base from V and 6 bases from J; junction bases left unmatched: 5. The CDR3 covers 17 residues. Germline V CDR1 and CDR2: LGHNA, YSLEER. The CDR3 DNA sequence: TGCGCCAGCAGCCAAGGTCCGGGACTAGCGGGAGTCAATGAGCAGTTCTTC. Encoded protein: CASSQGPGLAGVNEQFF.

This chain connects TRBV9 to TRBJ2-5; D is perhaps TRBD2 (6 bases). The CDR3 runs 18 residues. Deletions cut 4 bases from V and 5 bases from J, with 27 bases between. Germline-derived CDR1 and CDR2 are SGDLS and YYNGEE. In DNA form, the CDR3 reads TGTGCCAGCAGCCCCGCCGACCCTAGCGTGGGGGTTAGGGAGACCCAGTACTTC. Translating gives CASSPADPSVGVRETQYF. Together with reference TRBV9 and TRBJ2-5, the CDR3 gives the full variable domain: DSGVTQTPKHLITATGQRVTLRCSPRSGDLSVYWYQQSLDQGLQFLIQYYNGEERAKGNILERFSAQQFPDLHSELNLSSLELGDSALYFCASSPADPSVGVRETQYFGPGTRLLVL.

CDR3 amino acids: CASSQDWRTGLLDTQYF. CDR3 DNA: TGTGCCAGCAGCCAAGATTGGCGGACAGGGCTTCTGGATACGCAGTATTTT. This rearrangement joins TRBV14 to TRBJ2-3, with 8 bases that match TRBD1. The trim removed 0 bases at V and 6 bases at J, leaving 11 bases unmatched. Germline values: CDR1 SGHDN, CDR2 FVKESK. The CDR3 has 17 residues.

The chain uses TRBV10-3 and TRBJ2-6, with D maybe TRBD1 (6 bases). Trimming left V 10 bases short and J 4 bases short, with 20 bases between. In germline, CDR1 is ENHRY, CDR2 SYGVKD. This CDR3 is built from 16 residues. The CDR3 spells CATLGHPEGGANVLTF. The DNA for the CDR3 is TGTGCCACCCTGGGACACCCCGAGGGAGGGGCCAACGTCCTGACTTTC.

V usage is TRBV28 and J usage is TRBJ2-1; no definite D call. CDR3 length equals 13 residues. Germline CDR1 reads MDHEN; CDR2 reads SYDVKM. Trimming stripped 2 bases from V and 7 bases from J, with 9 bases between. The CDR3 here is CASSLNELNEQFF. In nucleotides, the CDR3 is TGTGCCAGCAGTTTAAACGAACTGAATGAGCAGTTCTTC.

The gene calls are TRBV19 and TRBJ1-5, with D possibly TRBD1 on 6 matching bases. V gave up 6 bases and J gave up 0 bases, with 12 bases separating them. The CDR3 loop spans 15 amino acids. Germline CDR1 LNHDA, CDR2 SQIVND (reference sequence). The CDR3 reads CASRPQGYSNQPQHF. DNA for the CDR3: TGTGCCAGTAGACCTCAGGGGTATAGCAATCAGCCCCAGCATTTT.

The rearrangement links TRBV7-9 to TRBJ2-5; D ambiguous. This CDR3 has 13 amino acids. Trimming shortened V by 2 bases and J by 4 bases, and 8 bases separated the two germline ends. CDR1 is SEHNR and CDR2 is FQNEAQ in the germline V gene (reference sequence). The CDR3 is CASSLRVGETQYF. The CDR3, as DNA: TGTGCCAGCAGCTTAAGGGTCGGAGAGACCCAGTACTTC.

The chain carries TRBV5-4 and TRBJ1-2, with 7 bases lining up with TRBD1. Germline trimming cut 2 bases from V and 6 bases from J; bases unmatched to any gene: 4. This CDR3 is built from 13 residues. CDR1 and CDR2 (germline): SGHNT, YYREEE (reference sequence). The chain's CDR3 is CASSFTGADGYTF. In nucleotides, the CDR3 is TGTGCCAGCAGCTTTACAGGGGCCGATGGCTACACCTTC.

This clone was picked up a small number of times. The V and J genes are TRBV4-1 and TRBJ1-1; TRBD1 agrees at 8 bases. Germline values: CDR1 MGHRA, CDR2 YSYEKL. The CDR3 has 17 residues. V gave up 0 bases and J gave up 3 bases; unmatched junction bases: 9. CDR3 in amino acids: CASSQDPDRVLDTEAFF. The CDR3 DNA reads TGCGCCAGCAGCCAAGACCCGGACAGGGTGTTGGACACTGAAGCTTTCTTT.

The gene calls are TRBV29-1 and TRBJ2-7, with D hard to call. The V gene lost 4 bases and the J gene lost 5 bases, with 9 bases spanning the gap. The CDR3 spans 11 residues. Germline V gene sequence: CDR1 SQVTM, CDR2 ANQGSEA. The CDR3 DNA reads as TGCAGCGTTGGTGTTGTTCACGAGCAGTACTTC. Its protein product is CSVGVVHEQYF.